The sequence of this T cell receptor (beta chain) was determined in a study of blood T cell repertoires in COVID-19 (dated by TCRdb to the early 2020s). Looking at the study overall: The collaborator samples originated in the United States, Italy and Spain and spanned the acute and convalescent phases of COVID-19. Samples were obtained from the ongoing ImmuneRACE study (first 160 participants) and from approximately 1,200 subjects provided by 6 global collaborators. The repertoires were released in a freely available public database meant as a resource for research on the immune response to SARS-CoV-2. The dataset comprised deeply sampled blood TCRbeta repertoires from subjects exposed to, actively infected with, or recovered from COVID-19. Where HLA class I and class II types were available, the types were taken from metadata supplied by the sample provider, not from assay-based typing. The sample metadata nearly always contained a de-identified subject ID, COVID-19 status, age in years and sex. The material from the prospective study consisted of cDNA or gDNA derived from T cells, B-cell-depleted T cells, or PBMCs.

Remarks on this clone: The clone's antigen remains unknown. No per-base quality is available; no much larger clone lies one base away.

TCRbeta CDR3 regions were amplified from genomic DNA by means of the immunoSEQ Assay, a bias-controlled multiplex PCR. The source study handled its data this way. The number of nucleated cells in each sample was estimated by amplification of reference gene primers within the assay. To quantify the absolute abundance of each unique TCRbeta CDR3 rearrangement, sequence reads were collapsed and filtered. For each sample, productive Simpson clonality was calculated as the square root of Simpson's diversity index across productive rearrangements. TCRdb obtained this table from immuneACCESS and retained in-frame rearrangements with V and J assigned. These tables miss some clones; where compared with another copy, unresolved V genes account for less than half of the shortfall, and the remainder is unexplained. The V and J calls and clone size were taken over from that table, and D and trimming were inferred from the DNA. Counted in this sample were some 130,000 clones; about four fifths of them appeared once. The biggest ten clones account for less than 20% of the sample.

What the study reported, not specific to this receptor: Clinical and demographic metadata were provided uncurated, with the amount varying by source and participant.

The collaborating institutions used their own protocols to collect whole blood in K2EDTA tubes. For TCRbeta analysis, collaborators shipped samples as frozen whole blood, isolated PBMCs, or DNA extracted from either of those sample types. The sequence was collected from a woman aged 50 to 65 with acute or convalescent COVID-19. Sequenced sample: peripheral blood.

The nucleotide sequence is TGTGCCAGCAGACGTAGTAGGGGTACCTACGAGCAGTACTTC. It encodes CASRRSRGTYEQYF. In this chain, TRBV3-1 (or the pseudogene TRBV3-2) is recombined with TRBJ2-7; the D segment could be TRBD1, given 5 matching bases. CDR1 and CDR2 are read off the germline V gene (reference sequence) as LGHDT and YNNKEL. V and J are truncated by 6 bases and 2 bases respectively, leaving an intervening sequence of 14 bases. Including cysteine and phenylalanine, the CDR3 has 14 amino acids. CDR3 DNA is the only sequence kept; it has 42 bases, read in frame from the first base.